Listed below are T cell receptor beta chains from one sample, sequenced in a study of cytomegalovirus exposure and HLA in healthy donors. TCRdb's table, derived via immunoSEQ multiplex PCR, lists solely in-frame clones and lacks some. The sample includes 25,000 to 40,000 clones. Sequenced material: PBMCs. These receptors all stem from a female donor in good health and CMV-seronegative. CDR3s include the opening cysteine and the closing phenylalanine or tryptophan. The D gene is left open where the match is weak. Clone size is stated in some rows and not others, as once, few, many or a class when expanded.

>-|TRBJ1-5|TRBV7-2|-
TGTGCCAGCAGCTTAGAAAGAGGGCAGCCCCAGCATTTT
CASSLERGQPQHF
>-|TRBJ1-1|TRBV29-1|TRBD1
TGCAGCGTTGCGCCGGGACAGGGGCCTGAAGCTTTCTTT
CSVAPGQGPEAFF
>-|TRBJ1-2|TRBV9|TRBD1
TGTGCCAGCAGCGTAGTTTCAGGGGGCGTTGCTGACACCTTC
CASSVVSGGVADTF
>-|TRBJ1-6|TRBV15|TRBD1
TGTGCCACCAGCAGGACTCACCTGGGACAGGGGTCCTATAATTCACCCCTCCACTTT
CATSRTHLGQGSYNSPLHF
>-|TRBJ2-7|TRBV18|TRBD1
TGTGCCAGCTCACCCGACAGGGGTCCCTACGAGCAGTACTTC
CASSPDRGPYEQYF
>-|TRBJ1-5|TRBV15|-
TGTGCCACCAGCAGAGATGGAGGGATCAATCAGCCCCAGCATTTT
CATSRDGGINQPQHF
>-|TRBJ1-2|TRBV5-1|-
TGCGCCAGCAGCTTGATGGGGCAGGGTCAGTATGGCTACACCTTC
CASSLMGQGQYGYTF
>-|TRBJ1-1|TRBV6-6|-
TGTGCCAGCATCCTGACAGGAGTTATCTCTGAAGCTTTCTTT
CASILTGVISEAFF
>-|TRBJ1-5|TRBV4-2|-
TGTGCCAGCAGCCGGGCACTCGGGGGCAATCAGCCCCAGCATTTT
CASSRALGGNQPQHF
>-|TRBJ2-1|TRBV4-3|TRBD1
TGCGCCAGCAGCCAAGAAAGGGACAGGGAGGTCGATGAGCAGTTCTTC
CASSQERDREVDEQFF
>-|TRBJ2-3|TRBV4-2|-
TGTGCCAGCAGCCAAGATGCAGGGCGGGGTGGGATGAATACGCAGTATTTT
CASSQDAGRGGMNTQYF
>-|TRBJ2-3|TRBV18|TRBD1
TGTGCCAGCCCCCCGGAAGGGGGCCAATACACAGATACGCAGTATTTT
CASPPEGGQYTDTQYF
>medium-sized|TRBJ2-1|TRBV5-8|TRBD2
TGTGCCAGCAGCTTGGTGTCGGGGGGGGGCTCCTACAATGAGCAGTTCTTC
CASSLVSGGGSYNEQFF
>-|TRBJ2-7|TRBV4-3|-
TGCGCCAGCAGCCAAGATTCCCCGACAGTAAGGGAGCAGTACTTC
CASSQDSPTVREQYF
>-|TRBJ1-1|TRBV29-1|TRBD1
TGCAGCGTTGTGGGACAGGGGGGGGCTGAAGCTTTCTTT
CSVVGQGGAEAFF
>-|TRBJ2-3|TRBV28|-
TGTGCCAGCAGTTTATTTGGAGAGTACACAGATACGCAGTATTTT
CASSLFGEYTDTQYF
>-|TRBJ2-3|TRBV20-1|-
TGCAGTGCTAGGGGCCAGGATACGCAGTATTTT
CSARGQDTQYF
>-|TRBJ1-4|TRBV30|-
TGTGCCTGGAGACAGGCAACTAATGAAAAACTGTTTTTT
CAWRQATNEKLFF
>-|TRBJ1-4|TRBV7-2|TRBD1
TGTGCCAGCAGCTTGGGGGACAGGGGTGACAAACTGTTTTTT
CASSLGDRGDKLFF
>-|TRBJ2-2|TRBV7-2|TRBD2
TGTGCCAGCAGCTCCAGGGCGGGGGGGCGCACCGGGGAGCTGTTTTTT
CASSSRAGGRTGELFF
>-|TRBJ2-5|TRBV9|-
TGTGCCAGCAGCGTAGAGGAGGTGATACTAGTGGAGACCCAGTACTTC
CASSVEEVILVETQYF
>-|TRBJ1-1|TRBV9|-
TGTGCCAGCAGCGTAGATCCAGGGTCAATGAACACTGAAGCTTTCTTT
CASSVDPGSMNTEAFF
>-|TRBJ2-7|TRBV5-1|-
TGCGCCAGCAGCCCCGGGACTGCTTCCTACGAGCAGTACTTC
CASSPGTASYEQYF
>-|TRBJ1-5|TRBV27|-
TGTGCCAGCAGTTTATCGGAGCGCCAGCCCCAGCATTTT
CASSLSERQPQHF
>-|TRBJ1-5|TRBV7-2|TRBD1
TGTGCCAGCAGCTTCTACGACAGGGTTGATCAGCCCCAGCATTTT
CASSFYDRVDQPQHF
>-|TRBJ2-7|TRBV7-2|TRBD1
TGTGCCAGCAGCCCCGACAGGGGCAACTACGAGCAGTACTTC
CASSPDRGNYEQYF
>-|TRBJ2-7|TRBV5-1|-
TGCGCCAGCAGCGGGGCCTCGACCTCCTACGAGCAGTACTTC
CASSGASTSYEQYF
>-|TRBJ2-7|TRBV28|-
TGTGCCAGCAGTTTAACTAGCCCCCCGCAGTACTTC
CASSLTSPPQYF
>-|TRBJ2-5|TRBV7-2|TRBD1
TGTGCCAGCAGCCCCCTACGGACAGGGATGGGTGAGACCCAGTACTTC
CASSPLRTGMGETQYF
>-|TRBJ1-1|TRBV5-1|-
TGCGCCAGCAGCTTGCGGGGGTTACGGGACACTGAAGCTTTCTTT
CASSLRGLRDTEAFF
>-|TRBJ2-3|TRBV27|TRBD2
TGTGCCAGCAGTCCCATAGCGGGAACAGATACGCAGTATTTT
CASSPIAGTDTQYF
>-|TRBJ1-2|TRBV2|-
TGTGCCAGCAGCCCATTCCCCCGGGGGGCTCGAGGCTACACCTTC
CASSPFPRGARGYTF
>-|TRBJ1-1|TRBV27|-
TGTGCCAGCAGTTTTCTCCAACAGGGAGAGGCTTTCTTT
CASSFLQQGEAFF
>-|TRBJ2-3|TRBV6-4|TRBD2
TGTGCCAGCAGTGACGCTAGCGGGGGGGCCACAGATACGCAGTATTTT
CASSDASGGATDTQYF
>-|TRBJ1-1|TRBV7-2|-
TGTGCCAGCAGCGGCCGGGAAATATTAGAAACTGAAGCTTTCTTT
CASSGREILETEAFF
>-|TRBJ1-1|TRBV5-6|-
TGTGCCAGCAGCCCCCAGGGGCGAAACACTGAGGCTTTCTTT
CASSPQGRNTEAFF
>-|TRBJ1-4|TRBV6-5|TRBD1
TGTGCCAGCAGCCGGGACAGCACCGCCGAAAAACTGTTTTTT
CASSRDSTAEKLFF
>-|TRBJ1-2|TRBV28|-
TGTGCCAGCAGTCCGCTGGAAAGGGGGTACTACGGCTACACCTTC
CASSPLERGYYGYTF
>-|TRBJ1-5|TRBV2|-
TGTGCCAGCATTCAAGGGACGGGGGATAGCAATCAGCCCCAGCATTTT
CASIQGTGDSNQPQHF
>-|TRBJ1-2|TRBV7-2|-
TGTGCCAGCAGCTTAGAGTGGGCAGTTAACTATGGCTACACCTTC
CASSLEWAVNYGYTF
>-|TRBJ2-1|TRBV11-2|TRBD2
TGTGCCAGCAGCTTACACCCAACTAGCGGGGGGGGTGAGCAGTTCTTC
CASSLHPTSGGGEQFF
>-|TRBJ1-1|TRBV7-7|-
TGTGCTAGCAGCTTAACTGGCGGTACTGAAGCTTTCTTT
CASSLTGGTEAFF
>-|TRBJ1-2|TRBV29-1|TRBD1
TGCAGCGCTGGGACAGGGGGCGGCTACACCTTC
CSAGTGGGYTF
>-|TRBJ2-7|TRBV19|TRBD1
TGTGCCAGTAGTTCGCCAAGGACAGGTGGGAATGAGCAGTACTTC
CASSSPRTGGNEQYF
>-|TRBJ1-5|TRBV9|-
TGTGCCAGCAGCGTAGAGGGGTCGTCCGGCCAGCCCCAGCATTTT
CASSVEGSSGQPQHF
>-|TRBJ1-2|TRBV5-1|-
TGCGCCAGCAGCTTACTCTCCTATGGCTACACCTTC
CASSLLSYGYTF
>-|TRBJ1-2|TRBV13|TRBD1
TGTGCCAGCAGCCAGGGACAGGGGAGGAACTATGGCTACACCTTC
CASSQGQGRNYGYTF
>-|TRBJ1-1|TRBV5-6|TRBD1
TGTGCCAGCAGACCACAGGGGACTCGGGCTGAAGCTTTCTTT
CASRPQGTRAEAFF
>-|TRBJ1-1|TRBV10-2|-
TGCGCCAGCAGACAGAAGCTCACTGAAGCTTTCTTT
CASRQKLTEAFF
>-|TRBJ2-5|TRBV6-1|TRBD2
TGTGCCAGCAGTGGGCTAGCGGGGGAGCAAGAGACCCAGTACTTC
CASSGLAGEQETQYF
>-|TRBJ2-6|TRBV5-6|-
TGTGCCAGCAGCTTGGCATTGGTAGGGAGCTCTGGGGCCAACGTCCTGACTTTC
CASSLALVGSSGANVLTF
>-|TRBJ1-2|TRBV10-2|-
TGCGCCACCAAAATCCCGGGGGGAAAGAACTATGGCTACACCTTC
CATKIPGGKNYGYTF
>-|TRBJ2-1|TRBV19|TRBD1
TGTGCCAGTACCCTTCACGACAGGGCATATGAGCAGTTCTTC
CASTLHDRAYEQFF
>-|TRBJ2-7|TRBV7-2|TRBD2
TGTGCCAGCAGCTTTGTGAACGGGGGGACCTACGAGCAGTACTTC
CASSFVNGGTYEQYF